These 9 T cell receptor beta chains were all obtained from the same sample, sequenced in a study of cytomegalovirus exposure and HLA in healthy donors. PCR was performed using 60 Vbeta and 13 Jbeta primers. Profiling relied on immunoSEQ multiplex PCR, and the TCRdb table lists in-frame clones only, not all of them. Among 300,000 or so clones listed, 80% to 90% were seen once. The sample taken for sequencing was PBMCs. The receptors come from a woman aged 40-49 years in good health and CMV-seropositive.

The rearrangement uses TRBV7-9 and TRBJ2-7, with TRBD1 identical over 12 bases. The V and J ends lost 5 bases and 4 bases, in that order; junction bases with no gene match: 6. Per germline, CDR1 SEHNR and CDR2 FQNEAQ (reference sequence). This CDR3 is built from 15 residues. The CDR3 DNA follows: TGTGCCAGCAGCCCCCGGGGACAGGGGGCTTACGAGCAGTACTTC. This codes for CASSPRGQGAYEQYF.

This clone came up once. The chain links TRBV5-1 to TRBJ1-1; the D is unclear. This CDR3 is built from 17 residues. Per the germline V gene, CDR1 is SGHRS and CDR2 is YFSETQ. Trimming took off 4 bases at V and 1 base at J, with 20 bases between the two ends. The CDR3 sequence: CASSPPGPGSGNTEAFF. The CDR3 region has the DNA TGCGCCAGCAGCCCTCCCGGGCCGGGGTCGGGGAACACTGAAGCTTTCTTT.

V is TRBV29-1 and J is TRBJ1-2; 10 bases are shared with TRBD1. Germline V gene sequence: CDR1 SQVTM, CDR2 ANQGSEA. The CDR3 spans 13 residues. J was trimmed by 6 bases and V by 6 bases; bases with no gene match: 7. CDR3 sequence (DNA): TGCAGCGTGGGGACAGGGGCGCTAAATGGCTACACCTTC. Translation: CSVGTGALNGYTF.

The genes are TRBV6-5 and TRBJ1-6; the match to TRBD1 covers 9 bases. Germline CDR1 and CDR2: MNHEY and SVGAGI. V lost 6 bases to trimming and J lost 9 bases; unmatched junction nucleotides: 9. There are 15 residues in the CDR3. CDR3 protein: CASRNSGTGSSPLHF. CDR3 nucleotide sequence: TGTGCCAGCAGAAACTCCGGGACAGGGAGTTCACCCCTCCACTTT.

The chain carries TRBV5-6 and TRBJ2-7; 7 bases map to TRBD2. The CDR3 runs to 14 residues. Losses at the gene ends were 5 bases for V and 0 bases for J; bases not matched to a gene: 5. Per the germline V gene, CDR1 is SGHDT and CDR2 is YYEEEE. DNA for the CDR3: TGTGCCAGCAGAACCGGGACTAACTCCTACGAGCAGTACTTC. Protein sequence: CASRTGTNSYEQYF.

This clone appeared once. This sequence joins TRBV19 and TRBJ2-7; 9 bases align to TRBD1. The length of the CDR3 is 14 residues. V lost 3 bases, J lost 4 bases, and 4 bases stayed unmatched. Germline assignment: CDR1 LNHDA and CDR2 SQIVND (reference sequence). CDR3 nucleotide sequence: TGTGCCAGTAGTATGCGGGACAGGGTTTACGAGCAGTACTTC. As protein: CASSMRDRVYEQYF. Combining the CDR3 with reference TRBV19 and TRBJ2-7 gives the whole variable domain DGGITQSPKYLFRKEGQNVTLSCEQNLNHDAMYWYRQDPGQGLRLIYYSQIVNDFQKGDIAEGYSVSREKKESFPLTVTSAQKNPTAFYLCASSMRDRVYEQYFGPGTRLTVT.

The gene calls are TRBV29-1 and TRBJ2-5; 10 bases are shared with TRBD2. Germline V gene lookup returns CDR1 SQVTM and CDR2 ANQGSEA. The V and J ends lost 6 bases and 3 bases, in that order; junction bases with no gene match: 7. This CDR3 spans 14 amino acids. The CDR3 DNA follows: TGCAGCGTCGGGAGGAGCGGGAGGGAAGAGACCCAGTACTTC. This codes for CSVGRSGREETQYF.

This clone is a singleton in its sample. The CDR3 protein is CASSISGGTYGYTF. The CDR3 DNA follows: TGTGCCAGTAGTATCTCAGGGGGAACCTATGGCTACACCTTC. The chain uses TRBV19 and TRBJ1-2; 7 nucleotides agree with TRBD1. Trimming at V came to 3 bases and at J to 4 bases, leaving 5 bases not matched to a gene. Germline values: CDR1 LNHDA, CDR2 SQIVND (reference sequence). CDR3 length: 14 residues. Using reference TRBV19 and TRBJ1-2 for the parts outside the CDR3, the full variable domain is DGGITQSPKYLFRKEGQNVTLSCEQNLNHDAMYWYRQDPGQGLRLIYYSQIVNDFQKGDIAEGYSVSREKKESFPLTVTSAQKNPTAFYLCASSISGGTYGYTFGSGTRLTVV.

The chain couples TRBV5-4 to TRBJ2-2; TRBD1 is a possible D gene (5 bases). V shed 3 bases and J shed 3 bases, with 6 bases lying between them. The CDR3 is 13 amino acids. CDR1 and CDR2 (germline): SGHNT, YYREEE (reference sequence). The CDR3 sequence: CASSSTDTGELFF. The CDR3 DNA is TGTGCCAGCAGCTCGACAGACACCGGGGAGCTGTTTTTT.